Listed here is a single TCR beta chain. Its antigen is not known. Trimming pared 3 bases from V and 3 bases from J, leaving 12 bases between. The CDR3 runs to 15 residues. Per germline, CDR1 SEHNR and CDR2 FQNEAQ (reference sequence). The data are from a study of OX40 agonist ivuxolimab in advanced cancers. At the level of the study: The dose-escalation cohort had hepatocellular carcinoma, melanoma, renal cell or head and neck cancer. Three patients got partial responses; one had hepatocellular carcinoma and two had cutaneous melanoma. Study findings and constraints: CD8+ T cells were the subset that, on average, had more expanded clones than CD4+.

Some clones are missing from TCRdb's copy, which holds only in-frame ones; the method was immunoSEQ multiplex PCR. The data show roughly 80,000 clones, with around nine tenths seen just once and around 0.7% held by the top ten. Baseline, cycle 4 day 1, and cycle 7 day 1 were the blood sampling points. The origin of this receptor is an adult with an advanced solid tumor such as melanoma, head and neck, liver or kidney cancer. This chain connects TRBV7-9 to TRBJ2-1, with D tentatively TRBD2 (6 bases). The sequences come from CD4+ or CD8+ T cells sorted from blood, collected in a trial of the OX40 agonist ivuxolimab. In DNA form, the CDR3 reads TGTGCCAGCAGCTTCCCCCGCGGGATCTACAATGAGCAGTTCTTC. Amino acid sequence: CASSFPRGIYNEQFF. The whole variable domain, filled in from reference TRBV7-9 and TRBJ2-1, reads DTGVSQNPRHKITKRGQNVTFRCDPISEHNRLYWYRQTLGQGPEFLTYFQNEAQLEKSRLLSDRFSAERPKGSFSTLEIQRTEQGDSAMYLCASSFPRGIYNEQFFGPGTRLTVL.